The source of this T cell receptor beta chain is a study of breast tumors, draining lymph nodes, adjacent tissues. Breast cancer patients provided tissue from their axillary draining lymph nodes. TCRdb re-derived calls from the multiplex PCR reads in MiXCR, one entry per CDR3 protein. The table records about 270,000 distinct CDR3 sequences, 30% to 35% of them present only once. Points from the study as a whole: Data fit most tumor T cells coming from lymph node, expanding in tumor. Tumor T cell lymph node origin was a supported hypothesis, not proven. Compared with lymph nodes, tumors were less diverse; compared with nontumor tissue, more.

On this clonotype itself: Its antigen remains unidentified.

The material sequenced was axillary lymph node tissue. The sequence came from a female donor with breast cancer. Some clones in this sample may be carry-over from other donors' samples.

In DNA form, the CDR3 reads TGCGCCAGCAGTGAGGCTAGCGGGAGGGGAGCCAAAAACATTCAGTACTTC. The encoded protein is CASSEASGRGAKNIQYF. The chain has TRBV10-2 and TRBJ2-4; 12 nucleotides match TRBD2. Per germline, CDR1 WSHSY and CDR2 SAAADI. V lost 2 bases and J lost 0; bases outside the gene matches: 2. The CDR3 has 17 amino acids.